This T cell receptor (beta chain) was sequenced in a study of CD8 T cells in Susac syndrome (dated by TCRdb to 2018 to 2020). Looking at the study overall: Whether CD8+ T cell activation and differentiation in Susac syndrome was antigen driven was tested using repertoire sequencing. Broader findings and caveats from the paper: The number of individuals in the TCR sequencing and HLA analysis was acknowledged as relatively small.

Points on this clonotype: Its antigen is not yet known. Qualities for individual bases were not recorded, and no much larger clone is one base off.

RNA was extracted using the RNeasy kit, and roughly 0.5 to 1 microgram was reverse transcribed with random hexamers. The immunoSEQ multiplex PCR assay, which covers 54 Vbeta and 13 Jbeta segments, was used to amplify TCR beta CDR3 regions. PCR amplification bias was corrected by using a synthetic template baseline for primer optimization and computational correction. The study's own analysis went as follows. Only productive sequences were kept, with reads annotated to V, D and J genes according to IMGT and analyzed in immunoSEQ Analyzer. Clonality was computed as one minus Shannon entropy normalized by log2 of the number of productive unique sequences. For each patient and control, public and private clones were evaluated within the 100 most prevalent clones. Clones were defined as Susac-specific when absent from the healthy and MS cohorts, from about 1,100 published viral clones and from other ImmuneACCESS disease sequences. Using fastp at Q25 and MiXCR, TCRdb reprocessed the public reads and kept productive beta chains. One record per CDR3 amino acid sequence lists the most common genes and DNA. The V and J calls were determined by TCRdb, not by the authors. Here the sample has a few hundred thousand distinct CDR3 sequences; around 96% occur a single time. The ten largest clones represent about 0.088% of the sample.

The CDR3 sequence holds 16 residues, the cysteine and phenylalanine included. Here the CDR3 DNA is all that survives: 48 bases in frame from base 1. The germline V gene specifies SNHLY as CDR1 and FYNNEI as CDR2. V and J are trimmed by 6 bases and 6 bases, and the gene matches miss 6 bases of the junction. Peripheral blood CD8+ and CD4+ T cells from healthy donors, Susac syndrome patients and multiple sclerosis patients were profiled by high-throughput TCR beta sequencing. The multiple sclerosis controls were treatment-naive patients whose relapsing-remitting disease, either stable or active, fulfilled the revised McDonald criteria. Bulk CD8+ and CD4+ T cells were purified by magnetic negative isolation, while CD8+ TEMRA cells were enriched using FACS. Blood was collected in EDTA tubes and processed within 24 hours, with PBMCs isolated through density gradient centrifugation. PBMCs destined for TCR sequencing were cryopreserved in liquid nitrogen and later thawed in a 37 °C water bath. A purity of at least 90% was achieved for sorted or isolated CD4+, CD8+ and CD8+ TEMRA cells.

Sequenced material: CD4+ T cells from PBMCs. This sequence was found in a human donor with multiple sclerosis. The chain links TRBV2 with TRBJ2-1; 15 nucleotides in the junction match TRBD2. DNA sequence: TGTGCCAGCAGAAAAGGACTAGCGGGGGGGCCCAATGAGCAGTTCTTC. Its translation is CASRKGLAGGPNEQFF.